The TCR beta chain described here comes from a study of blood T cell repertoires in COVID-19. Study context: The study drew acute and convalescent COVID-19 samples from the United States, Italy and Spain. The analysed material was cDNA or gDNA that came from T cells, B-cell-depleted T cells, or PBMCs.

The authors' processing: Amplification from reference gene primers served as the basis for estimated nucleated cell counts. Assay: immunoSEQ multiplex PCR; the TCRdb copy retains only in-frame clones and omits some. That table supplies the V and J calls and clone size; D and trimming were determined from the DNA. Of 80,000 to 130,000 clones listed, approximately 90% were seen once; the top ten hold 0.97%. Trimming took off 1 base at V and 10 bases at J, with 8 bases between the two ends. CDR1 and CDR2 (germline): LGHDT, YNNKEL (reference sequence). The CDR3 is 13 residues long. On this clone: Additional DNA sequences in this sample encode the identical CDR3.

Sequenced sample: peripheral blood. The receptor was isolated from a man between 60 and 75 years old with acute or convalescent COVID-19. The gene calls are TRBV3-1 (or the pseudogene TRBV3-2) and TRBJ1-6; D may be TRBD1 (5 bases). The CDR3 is CASSQVGGSPLHF. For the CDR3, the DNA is TGTGCCAGCAGCCAAGTTGGGGGGTCACCCCTCCACTTT.